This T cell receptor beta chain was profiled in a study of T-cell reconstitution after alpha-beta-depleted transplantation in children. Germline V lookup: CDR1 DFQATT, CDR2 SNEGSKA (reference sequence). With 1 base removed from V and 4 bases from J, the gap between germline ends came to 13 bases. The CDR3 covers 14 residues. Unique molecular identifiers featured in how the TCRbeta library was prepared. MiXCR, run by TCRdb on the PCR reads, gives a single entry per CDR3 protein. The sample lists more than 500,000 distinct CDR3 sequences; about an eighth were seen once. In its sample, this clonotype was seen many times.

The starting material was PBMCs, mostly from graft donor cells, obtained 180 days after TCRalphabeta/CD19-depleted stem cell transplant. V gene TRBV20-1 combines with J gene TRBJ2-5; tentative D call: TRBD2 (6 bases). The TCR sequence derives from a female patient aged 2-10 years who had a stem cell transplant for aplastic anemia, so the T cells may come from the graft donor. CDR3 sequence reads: CSARVGGVAETQYF. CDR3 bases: TGCAGTGCTAGAGTGGGGGGAGTAGCAGAGACCCAGTACTTC.